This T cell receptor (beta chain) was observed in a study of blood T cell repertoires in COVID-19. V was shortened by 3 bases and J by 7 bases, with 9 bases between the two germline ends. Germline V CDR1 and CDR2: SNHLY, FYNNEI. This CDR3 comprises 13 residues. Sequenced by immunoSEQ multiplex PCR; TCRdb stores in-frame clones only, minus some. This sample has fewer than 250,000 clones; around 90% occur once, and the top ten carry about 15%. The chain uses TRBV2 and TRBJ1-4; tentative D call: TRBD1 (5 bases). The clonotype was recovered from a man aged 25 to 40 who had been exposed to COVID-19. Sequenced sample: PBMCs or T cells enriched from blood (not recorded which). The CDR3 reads CASSDRVGEKLFF. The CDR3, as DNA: TGTGCCAGCAGTGACAGGGTGGGTGAAAAACTGTTTTTT.